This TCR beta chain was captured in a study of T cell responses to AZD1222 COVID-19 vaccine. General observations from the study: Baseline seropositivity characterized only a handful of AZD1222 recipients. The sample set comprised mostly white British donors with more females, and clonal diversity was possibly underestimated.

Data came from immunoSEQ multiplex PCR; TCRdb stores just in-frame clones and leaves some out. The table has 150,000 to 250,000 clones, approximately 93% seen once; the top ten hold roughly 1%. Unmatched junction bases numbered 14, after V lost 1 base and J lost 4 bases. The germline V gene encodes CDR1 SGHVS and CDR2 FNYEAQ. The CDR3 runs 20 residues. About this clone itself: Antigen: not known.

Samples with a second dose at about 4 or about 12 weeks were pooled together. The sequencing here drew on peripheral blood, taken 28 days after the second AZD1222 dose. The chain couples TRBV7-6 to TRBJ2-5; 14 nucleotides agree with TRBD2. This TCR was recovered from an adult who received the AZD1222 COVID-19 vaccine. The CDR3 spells CASSLEPSRLAGGYRETQYF. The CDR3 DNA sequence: TGTGCCAGCAGCTTAGAGCCCTCCCGACTAGCGGGGGGGTATCGAGAGACCCAGTACTTC.